The rows below give T cell receptor beta chains drawn from one sample of a study of T-cell memory formation after mild COVID-19. TCRdb passed the 5' RACE reads through MiXCR, listing each CDR3 protein once. The data hold some 600,000 distinct CDR3 sequences, with around 16% observed a single time. Sample: PBMCs or a T cell subset sorted from them (not recorded which). Receptors originate from an adult woman who had mild COVID-19 (a few samples of this study predate the infection). Cell type and time point are not known. Both conserved end residues are part of each CDR3. Each record gives: J gene, V gene, D gene, clone size, CDR3 DNA, CDR3 protein. A D gene is named only where the DNA matches it firmly. Clone size is not always given. Where it is, it says once, few, many or a class for expanded clones.

>TRBJ2-3|TRBV7-6|.|.
TGTGCCAGCAGCTTAGCGTGGGCAGGATCTACAGATACGCAGTATTTT
CASSLAWAGSTDTQYF
>TRBJ1-6|TRBV3-1|.|.
TGTGCCAGCAGCTTAATGGAGAATTCACCCCTCCACTTT
CASSLMENSPLHF
>TRBJ2-1|TRBV12-3/TRBV12-4|TRBD2|.
TGTGCCAGCAGTCGGCTAGCGGGATCCTACAATGAGCAGTTCTTC
CASSRLAGSYNEQFF
>TRBJ2-3|TRBV4-1|TRBD1|few
TGCGCCAGCAGCCAAGATGGGACAGTCTCAGATACGCAGTATTTT
CASSQDGTVSDTQYF
>TRBJ1-1|TRBV2|.|.
TGTGCCAGCAGGGCTCCTGGCGCTGAAGCTTTCTTT
CASRAPGAEAFF
>TRBJ2-6|TRBV4-3|.|many
TGCGCCAGCAGCCATCAAATGGGTTCTGGGGCCAACGTCCTGACTTTC
CASSHQMGSGANVLTF
>TRBJ1-1|TRBV5-1|TRBD1|few
TGCGCCAGCAGCTTGATTAGGATCCAGGGGGCAGCGAACACTGAAGCTTTCTTT
CASSLIRIQGAANTEAFF
>TRBJ2-7|TRBV7-3|.|many
TGTGCCAGCAGCCATTTGACAACCCCCTACGAGCAGTACTTC
CASSHLTTPYEQYF
>TRBJ2-2|TRBV5-1|.|many
TGCGCCAGCAGCTTGAACAGTGCGAACACCGGGGAGCTGTTTTTT
CASSLNSANTGELFF
>TRBJ2-1|TRBV9|TRBD2|few
TGTGCCAGCAGCGCCCAAGGGAGATTAGCGGGGTCCCCCTCATCGTACAATGAGCAGTTCTTC
CASSAQGRLAGSPSSYNEQFF
>TRBJ1-1|TRBV20-1|TRBD1|.
TGCAGTGCTAGGGGAGGGACAGGGGGGATGTCGGCTTTCTTT
CSARGGTGGMSAFF
>TRBJ2-1|TRBV5-1|TRBD1|.
TGCGCCAGCAGCTTGACAGGGGGCGAGTGGAATGAGCAGTTCTTC
CASSLTGGEWNEQFF
>TRBJ2-5|TRBV4-1|TRBD2|.
TGCGCCAGCAGCCAGGAGGGCCGGGGGGTAATAGAGACCCAGTACTTC
CASSQEGRGVIETQYF
>TRBJ2-2|TRBV14|.|few
TGTGCCAGCAGCCAAGCCCCTGGGGGGACCGGGGAGCTGTTTTTT
CASSQAPGGTGELFF
>TRBJ2-7|TRBV11-2|.|few
TGTGCCAGCAGCTGGGGCGCCGGGGCCACCTACGAGCAGTACTTC
CASSWGAGATYEQYF
>TRBJ2-1|TRBV7-9|TRBD2|.
TGTGCCAGCACACACCCCTATACGGGACTAGCGGGAGATAGTGAGCAGTTCTTC
CASTHPYTGLAGDSEQFF
>TRBJ2-7|TRBV5-1|.|many
TGCGCCAGCAGCTTGGCTACTAGCAGGAGCTCCTACGAGCAGTACTTC
CASSLATSRSSYEQYF